The next 28 T cell receptor beta chains were all read from a single sample in a study of cytomegalovirus exposure and HLA in healthy donors. The PCR was carried out with 60 Vbeta primers and 13 Jbeta primers. TCRdb's copy holds only in-frame clones and misses some; the assay was immunoSEQ multiplex PCR. The data hold approximately 190,000 clones, with around 87% observed a single time. The sequenced material came from PBMCs. The receptors shown here come from a man aged 25 to 40 in good health and CMV-seronegative.

Notes on this clone: Distinct nucleotide sequences in the sample also encode this CDR3. The V call is TRBV18, the J call TRBJ2-7; 7 bases agree with TRBD1. Per the germline V gene, CDR1 is KGHSH and CDR2 is LQKENI. V was clipped by 3 bases and J by 3 bases; unmatched bases: 5. The CDR3 spans 14 residues. CDR3 protein: CASSPPGQNYEQYF. The DNA for the CDR3 is TGTGCCAGCTCACCTCCGGGACAGAACTACGAGCAGTACTTC. Using reference TRBV18 and TRBJ2-7 for the parts outside the CDR3, the full variable domain is NAGVMQNPRHLVRRRGQEARLRCSPMKGHSHVYWYRQLPEEGLKFMVYLQKENIIDESGMPKERFSAEFPKEGPSILRIQQVVRGDSAAYFCASSPPGQNYEQYFGPGTRLTVT.

The V and J genes are TRBV29-1 and TRBJ2-5; 9 nucleotides agree with TRBD1. Germline trimming cut 5 bases from V and 2 bases from J; bases unmatched to any gene: 3. The CDR3 spans 13 residues. The germline V gene encodes CDR1 SQVTM and CDR2 ANQGSEA. DNA of the CDR3: TGCAGCGTTCTAGGACAGGGGCAAGAGACCCAGTACTTC. This encodes CSVLGQGQETQYF.

This rearrangement joins TRBV29-1 to TRBJ2-1, with a tentative D call TRBD2 (7 bases). Trimming left V 4 bases short and J 9 bases short, with 19 bases between. Germline V gene sequence: CDR1 SQVTM, CDR2 ANQGSEA. This CDR3 has 14 residues. The CDR3 is CSVVIRGAAREQFF. The CDR3 region has the DNA TGCAGCGTTGTAATTCGGGGGGCCGCACGTGAGCAGTTCTTC.

This chain uses TRBV5-1 with TRBJ1-2, with D hard to call. The CDR3 runs 14 residues. Trimming removed 0 bases from V and 7 bases from J, with 13 bases in between. In germline, CDR1 is SGHRS, CDR2 YFSETQ. The CDR3: CASSLGDILVGYTF. CDR3 nucleotide sequence: TGCGCCAGCAGCTTGGGAGACATCTTGGTTGGCTACACCTTC. Supplemented by reference TRBV5-1 and TRBJ1-2, the full variable domain reads KAGVTQTPRYLIKTRGQQVTLSCSPISGHRSVSWYQQTPGQGLQFLFEYFSETQRNKGNFPGRFSGRQFSNSRSEMNVSTLELGDSALYLCASSLGDILVGYTFGSGTRLTVV.

J is TRBJ2-5 and V is TRBV5-1; 9 positions match TRBD2. The germline V gene has CDR1 SGHRS and CDR2 YFSETQ. This CDR3 is built from 15 residues. V lost 4 bases to trimming and J lost 2 bases; unmatched junction nucleotides: 6. CDR3 sequence reads: CASSPGTSPQETQYF. The CDR3 coding sequence is TGCGCCAGCAGCCCTGGGACTAGCCCACAAGAGACCCAGTACTTC.

The chain carries TRBV7-2 and TRBJ1-1, with D maybe TRBD1 (5 bases). The length of the CDR3 is 13 residues. The ends were cut back, 3 bases at V and 4 bases at J, with 9 bases in the middle. The germline gives CDR1 SGHTA, CDR2 FQGNSA. CDR3 loop: CASSLGGATEAFF. CDR3 nucleotide sequence: TGTGCCAGCAGCTTGGGAGGGGCCACTGAAGCTTTCTTT.

The chain carries TRBV4-2 and TRBJ2-1, with TRBD2 matching over 10 bases. This CDR3 spans 15 amino acids. J gave up 7 bases and V 0 bases, and 3 bases lay outside the gene matches. From germline, CDR1 is LGHNA and CDR2 YNFKEQ. This CDR3 reads CASSQELAGVNEQFF. The DNA of the CDR3 is TGTGCCAGCAGCCAAGAGCTAGCGGGAGTAAATGAGCAGTTCTTC.

This chain uses TRBV4-1 with TRBJ2-5; D is perhaps TRBD2 (6 bases). CDR1 and CDR2 (germline): MGHRA, YSYEKL. The length of the CDR3 is 15 residues. The V end was cut by 4 bases, the J end by 0 bases, with 12 bases between. This CDR3 is CASSPPSVDQETQYF. The CDR3 DNA reads TGCGCCAGCAGCCCCCCTAGCGTAGACCAAGAGACCCAGTACTTC.

The V gene is TRBV5-1, the J gene TRBJ1-6; perhaps TRBD1 as D (5 bases). Per the germline V gene, CDR1 is SGHRS and CDR2 is YFSETQ. Trimming removed 1 base at V and 2 bases at J, with 16 bases between. CDR3 length: 18 residues. CDR3 residues: CASSLRSQGETYNSPLHF. In DNA, the CDR3 is TGCGCCAGCAGCTTGCGTTCCCAGGGTGAGACCTATAATTCACCCCTCCACTTT. The variable domain in full, completed from reference TRBV5-1 and TRBJ1-6, reads KAGVTQTPRYLIKTRGQQVTLSCSPISGHRSVSWYQQTPGQGLQFLFEYFSETQRNKGNFPGRFSGRQFSNSRSEMNVSTLELGDSALYLCASSLRSQGETYNSPLHFGNGTRLTVT.

J is TRBJ1-1 and V is TRBV27, with 7 bases fitting TRBD1. V dropped 6 bases and J dropped 6; count of bases not matched to a gene: 1. CDR3 length equals 11 residues. Germline V gene lookup returns CDR1 MNHEY and CDR2 SMNVEV (reference sequence). This CDR3 reads CASRGTAEAFF. In DNA, the CDR3 is TGTGCCAGCAGAGGGACAGCTGAAGCTTTCTTT.

This chain uses TRBV5-4 with TRBJ1-1; weak D call: TRBD1 (6 bases). The V gene lost 3 bases and the J gene lost 4 bases, with 19 bases spanning the gap. This CDR3 spans 16 amino acids. Germline-derived CDR1 and CDR2 are SGHNT and YYREEE (reference sequence). The CDR3 DNA sequence: TGTGCCAGCAGCTCCCCACCACCGACAGGAAGCACTGAAGCTTTCTTT. As protein: CASSSPPPTGSTEAFF.

The rearrangement links TRBV7-8 to TRBJ1-6, with TRBD1 matching 10 bases. V trimming: 4 bases; J trimming: 7 bases; junction bases outside the gene matches: 10. CDR3 length: 17 residues. Germline V gene lookup returns CDR1 SGHVS and CDR2 FQNEAQ. The CDR3 sequence is CASSSRTGGGTNSPLHF. The CDR3 DNA sequence: TGTGCCAGCAGCTCGAGGACAGGGGGTGGTACGAATTCACCCCTCCACTTT.

In regard to this clone: One end of the junction varies from germline; a read error may be responsible. The V gene is TRBV4-3, the J gene TRBJ2-4; TRBD2 is a possible D gene (5 bases). CDR1 LGHNA and CDR2 YSLEER come from the germline V gene. This CDR3 comprises 16 residues. This CDR3 is CASSQVLEGAKNSQYF. In DNA, the CDR3 is TGCGCCAGCAGCCAAGTACTTGAGGGAGCCAAAAACAGTCAGTACTTC.

The CDR3 region is CASQLVSGDTGELFF. Written as DNA, the CDR3 is TGTGCCAGCCAGCTGGTGAGCGGCGACACCGGGGAGCTGTTTTTT. The chain uses TRBV2 and TRBJ2-2, with a tentative D call TRBD2 (5 bases). Trimming pared 8 bases from V and 3 bases from J, leaving 16 bases between. Germline values: CDR1 SNHLY, CDR2 FYNNEI. This CDR3 is built from 15 residues.

The V and J genes are TRBV6-1 and TRBJ2-1; D is ambiguous. V gave up 3 bases and J gave up 7 bases, with 7 bases separating them. Germline CDR1 MNHNS, CDR2 SASEGT. The CDR3 contains 12 residues. The CDR3 region is CASSERWNEQFF. In DNA form, the CDR3 reads TGTGCCAGCAGTGAGAGGTGGAATGAGCAGTTCTTC.

In DNA form, the CDR3 reads TGTGCCAGCAGAAGGAGGACAGGGTTCTACGAGCAGTACTTC. Its translation is CASRRRTGFYEQYF. This chain connects TRBV5-6 to TRBJ2-7; TRBD1 agrees at 8 bases. Trimming removed 5 bases from V and 3 bases from J; junction bases left unmatched: 7. This CDR3 comprises 14 residues. Germline lookup yields CDR1 SGHDT and CDR2 YYEEEE.

The rearrangement uses TRBV6-5 and TRBJ1-2; 9 nucleotides agree with TRBD1. Germline-derived CDR1 and CDR2 are MNHEY and SVGAGI. The CDR3 has 15 residues. Trimming cost V 6 bases and J 0 bases; bases outside gene matches: 5. The CDR3 nucleotides read TGTGCCAGCAGGCGCCGGGACAGGGCTAACTATGGCTACACCTTC. It specifies CASRRRDRANYGYTF.

This clone has more than one count but fewer than ten. Mismatch with germline at one junction end may stem from a read error. The chain employs TRBV19 and TRBJ2-6; D remains ambiguous. CDR1 and CDR2 (germline): LNHDA, SQIVND (reference sequence). The CDR3 is made up of 16 amino acids. CDR3 sequence: CASSQRREAFTNGLTF. CDR3 in DNA: TGTGCCAGTAGTCAGAGGAGAGAGGCCTTTACCAACGGCCTGACTTTC.

This chain joins TRBV6-1 and TRBJ1-2, with 8 nucleotides matching TRBD1. Germline-derived CDR1 and CDR2 are MNHNS and SASEGT. There are 18 residues in the CDR3. J gave up 4 bases and V 2 bases, and 15 bases lay outside the gene matches. The CDR3 sequence is CASSENNLRTGRSYGYTF. The DNA of the CDR3 is TGTGCCAGCAGTGAAAACAACTTAAGGACAGGGCGAAGCTATGGCTACACCTTC.

The chain employs TRBV20-1 and TRBJ1-1; a possible D gene is TRBD1 (5 bases). CDR3 size: 11 residues. Germline values: CDR1 DFQATT, CDR2 SNEGSKA (reference sequence). Trimming cost V 4 bases and J 3 bases, with 6 bases left between them. The chain's CDR3 is CSAKQDTEAFF. Written as DNA, the CDR3 is TGCAGTGCTAAACAGGACACTGAAGCTTTCTTT.

This chain uses TRBV6-4 with TRBJ1-1, with D possibly TRBD1 on 6 matching bases. Per the germline V gene, CDR1 is MRHNA and CDR2 is SNTAGT. V lost 0 bases to trimming and J lost 1 base, with 15 bases between them. The CDR3 has 17 amino acids. DNA for the CDR3: TGTGCCAGCAGTGACTCGTTGGGGGGGCCAGGGAACACTGAAGCTTTCTTT. Translated: CASSDSLGGPGNTEAFF.

The CDR3, as DNA: TGCGCCAGCAGCGTGAGGGCCTACGAGCAGTACTTC. The encoded protein is CASSVRAYEQYF. This sequence joins TRBV5-1 and TRBJ2-7; perhaps TRBD2 as D (5 bases). This CDR3 spans 12 amino acids. Trimming cost V 4 bases and J 2 bases, with 7 bases left between them. The V gene's germline CDR1 is SGHRS and CDR2 YFSETQ.

The chain recombines TRBV5-1 with TRBJ2-6; the D is unclear. The V gene's germline CDR1 is SGHRS and CDR2 YFSETQ. The CDR3 contains 18 residues. Trimming stripped 0 bases from V and 0 bases from J, with 13 bases between. The CDR3 reads CASSLGVSASSGANVLTF. The DNA for the CDR3 is TGCGCCAGCAGCTTGGGTGTAAGCGCCAGCTCTGGGGCCAACGTCCTGACTTTC.

In DNA, the CDR3 is TGCGCCAGCAGCCAGTCCGGCTCTGGAAACACCATATATTTT. This encodes CASSQSGSGNTIYF. The chain has TRBV4-3 and TRBJ1-3; D not certain. The V gene's germline CDR1 is LGHNA and CDR2 YSLEER. The ends were cut back, 3 bases at V and 0 bases at J, with 6 bases in the middle. The CDR3 is 14 residues long.

The chain combines TRBV27 with TRBJ2-5, with 7 bases identical to TRBD2. The CDR3 consists of 14 residues. V lost 0 bases to trimming and J lost 7 bases; unmatched junction nucleotides: 5. Germline V gene sequence: CDR1 MNHEY, CDR2 SMNVEV (reference sequence). The CDR3 is CASSLSWEGRTQYF. CDR3 in DNA: TGTGCCAGCAGTTTATCCTGGGAGGGGAGGACCCAGTACTTC.

The chain recombines TRBV19 with TRBJ1-2; no definite D call. The CDR3 sequence is 16 residues long. Deletions cut 3 bases from V and 8 bases from J, with 22 bases between. Germline V gives CDR1 LNHDA, CDR2 SQIVND (reference sequence). The chain's CDR3 is CASSIGPGSRFNGYTF. CDR3 bases: TGTGCCAGTAGTATCGGGCCGGGGTCTAGGTTCAACGGCTACACCTTC.

The chain carries TRBV7-6 and TRBJ2-7; 8 nucleotides agree with TRBD1. This CDR3 is built from 17 residues. Germline V gene sequence: CDR1 SGHVS, CDR2 FNYEAQ. V was clipped by 4 bases and J by 1 base; unmatched bases: 12. The chain's CDR3 is CASSSRLRDRSSYEQYF. In DNA, the CDR3 is TGTGCCAGCAGCTCAAGACTCCGGGACAGGAGTTCCTACGAGCAGTACTTC.

The chain combines TRBV19 with TRBJ1-6; weak D call: TRBD1 (5 bases). The CDR3 is 16 residues long. V gave up 3 bases and J gave up 8 bases, with 17 bases separating them. Per germline, CDR1 LNHDA and CDR2 SQIVND (reference sequence). CDR3 sequence (DNA): TGTGCCAGTAGTATGGGGAGGGGTCTGGGAGATTCACCCCTCCACTTT. This gives the protein CASSMGRGLGDSPLHF.